This TCR beta chain was recovered during a study of CXCR3-negative and CXCR3-positive naive CD8 T cells. Study details: Sequencing brought in about 150 million TRB reads altogether, and each library got about 1.5 +/- 0.3 million.

On this clonotype itself: Its antigen is not identified.

Germline lookup yields CDR1 MNHEY and CDR2 SMNVEV (reference sequence). This CDR3 contains 12 residues. Naive CD8+ T cells showed CD45RO-CCR7+CD27+CD95-. Study-wide findings and caveats: For naive cells, CXCR3-negative and CXCR3-positive subsets had similar TRBV-TRBJ usage; for memory cells, usage differed. Naive cells with CXCR3 showed TRB CDR3s that were more hydrophobic than those in CXCR3-negative naive cells.

Carrying UMI labels, the TRB cDNA libraries were prepared through 5' RACE. TCRdb reanalyzed the 5' RACE reads, giving one entry per CDR3 protein sequence and no DNA. This specimen shows approximately 120,000 distinct CDR3 sequences; the ten leading clones hold approximately 0.4%. This sequence originates from a human donor in good health. Some clones in this sample may be carry-over from other donors' samples. The sequencing input was naive CXCR3+ CD8+ T cells from blood. This sample's subset: CD45RO-CCR7+CD27+CD95- naive CD8+ T cells expressing CXCR3 (TNR3+). This sequence joins TRBV27 and TRBJ1-1. The CDR3 protein is CASSLAGSEAFF.